This T cell receptor beta chain was obtained from a study of regulatory T cells in long-lasting Graves disease. The wider study: Treatment with antithyroid drugs for over 5 years, together with positive TSH receptor antibodies, meant persistent Graves' disease. Notes on the study in general: Patients with persistent disease showed a bias toward TRBV28, TRBJ1-2 and TRBJ2-5. The persistent group shared around 3,000 public clonotypes, more than the roughly 970 shared by new patients. It is possible that accuracy was reduced by the small size of the sample.

With V trimmed by 0 bases and J by 3 bases, 6 bases remained unmatched. The CDR3 has 17 amino acids. The germline V gene encodes CDR1 PRHDT and CDR2 FYEKMQ (reference sequence). Regarding time point: persistent/refractory GD, antithyroid drugs over 5 years with positive TRAb. TCR sequences were obtained from RNA taken from PBMCs. CDR3 regions were amplified by Arm-PCR using iRepertoire HTBI primers to build TCR beta libraries. Each CDR3 protein gets one entry after TCRdb re-called the multiplex PCR reads with MiXCR. The data contain over 350,000 distinct CDR3 sequences, under 25% of them singletons. This clonotype appeared a few times. The antigen remains unidentified.

The starting material was peripheral blood mononuclear cells (PBMCs), obtained when the disease was refractory, from a patient treated with antithyroid drugs. J is TRBJ2-7 and V is TRBV13; 12 bases fit TRBD2. The sequence was collected from a female donor with Graves disease. The CDR3 sequence: CASSLGPTSGSFYEQYF. Written as DNA, the CDR3 is TGTGCCAGCAGCTTAGGTCCGACTAGCGGGAGTTTCTACGAGCAGTACTTC.